A single sample is the source of the 32 T cell receptor beta chains below, sequenced in a study of cytotoxic CD8 clonotypes in ibrutinib-treated CLL. Sequencing used immunoSEQ multiplex PCR; TCRdb keeps in-frame clones, though not all of them. The sample has 35,000 or so clones; approximately 69% are singletons. Material: PBMCs, obtained before ibrutinib treatment. These receptors came from a human donor with chronic lymphocytic leukemia.

The rearrangement joins TRBV5-6 to TRBJ1-2; 10 nucleotides agree with TRBD1. V gave up 1 base and J gave up 4 bases; unmatched junction bases: 7. In germline, CDR1 is SGHDT, CDR2 YYEEEE. The CDR3 loop spans 16 amino acids. This chain's CDR3 is CASSLLWDRGFYGYTF. In DNA, the CDR3 is TGTGCCAGCAGCTTGCTTTGGGACAGGGGCTTCTATGGCTACACCTTC.

The chain is built from TRBV5-1 and TRBJ1-5; 8 bases map to TRBD1. This CDR3 is 14 amino acids long. Looked up from germline, CDR1 is SGHRS and CDR2 is YFSETQ. With V trimmed by 4 bases and J by 4 bases, 4 bases remained unmatched. CDR3 DNA: TGCGCCAGCAGCCCCGACAGGGGAAATCAGCCCCAGCATTTT. Translated: CASSPDRGNQPQHF.

This chain links TRBV30 with TRBJ2-7; D is uncertain. Germline CDR1 and CDR2: GTSNPN and SVGIG (reference sequence). Trimming removed 2 bases at V and 3 bases at J, with 8 bases between. This CDR3 region has 12 residues. This CDR3 reads CAWSLINYEQYF. For the CDR3, the DNA is TGTGCCTGGAGTTTAATAAACTACGAGCAGTACTTC.

The chain is built from TRBV15 and TRBJ2-7, with D maybe TRBD1 (6 bases). The CDR3 is 16 amino acids. The germline V and J ends were trimmed by 3 bases and 4 bases, with 19 bases remaining between them. Germline CDR1 reads LNHNV; CDR2 reads YYDKDF (reference sequence). The CDR3 region is CATSSEGQGSPYEQYF. The DNA for the CDR3 is TGTGCCACCAGCAGCGAGGGTCAGGGGTCCCCTTACGAGCAGTACTTC.

CDR3 sequence reads: CASSFTGATGELFF. The CDR3 DNA reads as TGTGCCAGCAGCTTCACCGGGGCCACCGGGGAGCTGTTTTTT. The genes are TRBV7-9 and TRBJ2-2; D might be TRBD1 or TRBD2, each matching 5 bases. CDR1 is SEHNR, CDR2 FQNEAQ, per germline (reference sequence). Deletions cut 3 bases from V and 4 bases from J, with 9 bases between. There are 14 residues in the CDR3.

The CDR3 sequence is CASSETSVSSYEQYF. The CDR3 DNA reads TGTGCCAGCAGTGAAACGTCAGTAAGCTCCTACGAGCAGTACTTC. The chain has TRBV2 and TRBJ2-7; D gene unclear. Germline V CDR1 and CDR2: SNHLY, FYNNEI. The CDR3 loop spans 15 amino acids. V lost 2 bases and J lost 0, with 11 bases in between.

The V call is TRBV9, the J call TRBJ2-7, with D unresolved. Trimming shortened V by 3 bases and J by 5 bases, and 15 bases separated the two germline ends. Looked up from germline, CDR1 is SGDLS and CDR2 is YYNGEE. The CDR3 is 14 amino acids. CDR3 in amino acids: CASSEGQSWDEQYF. The CDR3 nucleotides read TGTGCCAGCAGCGAGGGCCAATCTTGGGACGAGCAGTACTTC.

The gene calls are TRBV30 and TRBJ2-7; 10 nucleotides line up with TRBD2. The CDR3 is made up of 15 amino acids. V shed 0 bases, J shed 2 bases, and the junction held 4 bases outside the gene matches. Germline loops: CDR1 GTSNPN, CDR2 SVGIG (reference sequence). DNA of the CDR3: TGTGCCTGGAGTGTCCAAGCGGGAGGGACCTACGAGCAGTACTTC. Its translation: CAWSVQAGGTYEQYF.

This clone was detected once. The chain combines TRBV25-1 with TRBJ1-4; TRBD1 aligns across 10 bases. The germline CDR1 and CDR2 sequences are MGHDK and SYGVNS. This CDR3 is built from 13 residues. The trim removed 7 bases at V and 5 bases at J, leaving 1 base unmatched. CDR3 in amino acids: CASKGQGNEKLFF. As DNA, the CDR3 is TGTGCCAGCAAGGGACAGGGGAATGAAAAACTGTTTTTT.

The gene calls are TRBV4-2 and TRBJ2-5; 11 bases align to TRBD2. The CDR3 has 17 residues. Per germline, CDR1 LGHNA and CDR2 YNFKEQ. Losses at the gene ends were 1 base for V and 6 bases for J; bases not matched to a gene: 10. DNA for the CDR3: TGTGCCAGCAGCCAAGGGGGGGGACTAGCGGCTGAGAAGACCCAGTACTTC. Its protein product is CASSQGGGLAAEKTQYF.

This sequence joins TRBV10-3 and TRBJ2-1; TRBD2 aligns across 14 bases. The CDR3 covers 19 residues. Per germline, CDR1 ENHRY and CDR2 SYGVKD. V was pared by 4 bases and J by 0 bases, with 8 bases of the junction left unmatched. CDR3 residues: CAISGRLAGGMSSYNEQFF. The CDR3 DNA follows: TGTGCCATCAGTGGGAGACTAGCGGGAGGGATGAGCTCCTACAATGAGCAGTTCTTC.

The chain has TRBV4-3 and TRBJ2-1; D ambiguous. The germline V gene has CDR1 LGHNA and CDR2 YSLEER. The CDR3 contains 13 residues. Deletions cut 1 base from V and 7 bases from J, with 8 bases between. In DNA, the CDR3 is TGCGCCAGCAGCCAAGTTGGGGTAAATGAGCAGTTCTTC. Protein sequence: CASSQVGVNEQFF.

The rearrangement joins TRBV5-1 to TRBJ2-7, with D unclear. The germline V gene has CDR1 SGHRS and CDR2 YFSETQ. The CDR3 sequence is 13 residues long. The germline V and J ends were trimmed by 1 base and 7 bases, with 12 bases remaining between them. CDR3 amino acids: CASSLQGLGEQYF. As DNA, the CDR3 is TGCGCCAGCAGCTTGCAAGGGTTGGGTGAGCAGTACTTC.

The CDR3 sequence: CASSWGGAVYGYTF. The CDR3 DNA reads TGTGCCAGCAGTTGGGGGGGCGCCGTCTATGGCTACACCTTC. The chain recombines TRBV28 with TRBJ1-2; D may be TRBD1 (6 bases). CDR3 length equals 14 residues. Trimming stripped 4 bases from V and 4 bases from J, with 13 bases between. Germline V lookup: CDR1 MDHEN, CDR2 SYDVKM.

CDR3 in DNA: TGTGCCAGCAGCGAAAATATCGACAGCCTGGGGCACGAGCAGTACTTC. Amino acid sequence: CASSENIDSLGHEQYF. The chain couples TRBV6-4 to TRBJ2-7; D perhaps matches TRBD1 (5 bases). Between the trimmed V and J ends, which lost 6 bases and 5 bases, there was a span of 23 bases. The CDR3 has 16 amino acids. Germline V gene lookup returns CDR1 MRHNA and CDR2 SNTAGT.

This clone was recorded only once. The chain employs TRBV6-6 and TRBJ2-1; 11 nucleotides line up with TRBD2. V dropped 6 bases and J dropped 7; count of bases not matched to a gene: 2. CDR1 and CDR2 (germline): MNHNY, SVGAGI (reference sequence). The length of the CDR3 is 13 residues. CDR3 region: CASRLAGANEQFF. The CDR3 nucleotides are TGTGCCAGCAGACTAGCGGGGGCGAATGAGCAGTTCTTC.

The chain links TRBV6-5 to TRBJ2-7; 10 bases map to TRBD1. The CDR3 is 15 residues long. Germline assignment: CDR1 MNHEY and CDR2 SVGAGI. Trimming cost V 0 bases and J 2 bases; bases outside gene matches: 1. CDR3 protein: CASSYSTGGTYEQYF. DNA for the CDR3: TGTGCCAGCAGTTACTCGACAGGGGGCACCTACGAGCAGTACTTC.

This clone was counted a few times. The chain links TRBV9 to TRBJ1-2; D is ambiguous. Between the trimmed V and J ends, which lost 3 bases and 8 bases, there was a span of 8 bases. The CDR3 is 11 amino acids. The V gene's germline CDR1 is SGDLS and CDR2 YYNGEE. The CDR3 here is CASSGRIGYTF. The CDR3 coding sequence is TGTGCCAGCAGCGGACGGATCGGCTACACCTTC.

In its sample, this clone was seen a few times. The chain is built from TRBV5-1 and TRBJ2-3, with 13 bases identical to TRBD2. The length of the CDR3 is 16 residues. J gave up 5 bases and V 0 bases, and 3 bases lay outside the gene matches. CDR1 is SGHRS and CDR2 is YFSETQ in the germline V gene. CDR3 loop: CASSLGLAGGQDTQYF. CDR3 bases: TGCGCCAGCAGCTTGGGACTAGCGGGAGGCCAAGATACGCAGTATTTT.

The chain recombines TRBV7-2 with TRBJ1-6; D unresolved. This CDR3 contains 15 residues. The V end lost 3 bases, the J end lost 2 bases, and 8 bases lay between the germline ends. Germline CDR1 SGHTA, CDR2 FQGNSA. The CDR3 loop reads CASSFEATYNSPLHF. CDR3 in DNA: TGTGCCAGCAGCTTTGAGGCCACCTATAATTCACCCCTCCACTTT.

This clone has more than one count but fewer than ten. Other DNA sequences in the sample encode the same CDR3. J is TRBJ2-1 and V is TRBV4-3; no firm D call. This CDR3 region has 13 residues. The V end lost 2 bases, the J end lost 4 bases, and 6 bases lay between the germline ends. Germline lookup yields CDR1 LGHNA and CDR2 YSLEER. This CDR3 reads CASSQFGYNEQFF. In nucleotides, the CDR3 is TGCGCCAGCAGCCAATTCGGATACAATGAGCAGTTCTTC.

The rearrangement uses TRBV29-1 and TRBJ2-3, with 9 nucleotides matching TRBD2. The CDR3 has 16 amino acids. Germline-derived CDR1 and CDR2 are SQVTM and ANQGSEA. The trim removed 4 bases at V and 7 bases at J, leaving 15 bases unmatched. DNA of the CDR3: TGCAGCGTTGGAGCGCTTTCCGGGACTAGCCCAAATACGCAGTATTTT. Its translation is CSVGALSGTSPNTQYF.

The rearrangement uses TRBV19 and TRBJ2-3, with 7 bases lining up with TRBD2. This CDR3 comprises 15 residues. Germline CDR1 and CDR2: LNHDA and SQIVND (reference sequence). After removal of 1 base from V and 2 bases from J, the junction contained 3 bases not matched to a gene. The CDR3 spells CASSIGGGNTDTQYF. The CDR3 DNA reads TGTGCCAGTAGTATAGGCGGGGGAAACACAGATACGCAGTATTTT.

This chain joins TRBV27 and TRBJ1-3; D unclear. The V and J ends lost 5 bases and 0 bases respectively, with 14 bases between them. CDR3 length: 16 residues. CDR1 is MNHEY, CDR2 SMNVEV, per germline (reference sequence). CDR3 DNA: TGTGCCAGCAGTCCCCTTACTGCCCCCTCTGGAAACACCATATATTTT. Amino acid sequence: CASSPLTAPSGNTIYF.

The rearrangement joins TRBV27 to TRBJ1-4; D remains unclear. The CDR3 length is 16 residues. Germline CDR1 MNHEY, CDR2 SMNVEV (reference sequence). Between the trimmed V and J ends, which lost 0 bases and 0 bases, there was a span of 8 bases. The CDR3 region has the DNA TGTGCCAGCAGTTTATCCGCAGGAGCAACTAATGAAAAACTGTTTTTT. It translates to CASSLSAGATNEKLFF.

This clone came up a few times. The chain carries TRBV30 and TRBJ2-7, with D unclear. The CDR3 runs to 12 residues. Trimming stripped 2 bases from V and 1 base from J, with 6 bases between. Germline CDR1 is GTSNPN and CDR2 is SVGIG (reference sequence). The CDR3 region has the DNA TGTGCCTGGAGTTTCGCGTCCTACGAGCAGTACTTC. Protein: CAWSFASYEQYF.

The chain has TRBV4-1 and TRBJ1-1; unclear D gene. Germline V lookup: CDR1 MGHRA, CDR2 YSYEKL. V was cut by 3 bases and J by 4 bases, with 9 bases left in between. The CDR3 runs to 13 residues. The CDR3 protein is CASSHWGGTEAFF. The CDR3 nucleotides are TGCGCCAGCAGCCACTGGGGTGGCACTGAAGCTTTCTTT.

The chain employs TRBV30 and TRBJ2-1; D ambiguous. Trimming took off 3 bases at V and 10 bases at J, with 16 bases between the two ends. Germline V gene lookup returns CDR1 GTSNPN and CDR2 SVGIG (reference sequence). The CDR3 spans 13 residues. The CDR3, as DNA: TGTGCCTGGAGGGTAACCCCCCTCGTGGAGCAGTTCTTC. This sequence encodes CAWRVTPLVEQFF.

In nucleotides, the CDR3 is TGTGCCAGCGCGGGGGAGGGCCGCTATGGCTACACCTTC. Translated, it gives CASAGEGRYGYTF. J is TRBJ1-2 and V is TRBV2; the D gene is possibly TRBD1 (5 bases). Trimming left V 8 bases short and J 4 bases short, with 14 bases between. CDR3 length: 13 residues. Germline V gives CDR1 SNHLY, CDR2 FYNNEI. Full variable domain (remainder filled in from reference TRBV2 and TRBJ1-2): EPEVTQTPSHQVTQMGQEVILRCVPISNHLYFYWYRQILGQKVEFLVSFYNNEISEKSEIFDDQFSVERPDGSNFTLKIRSTKLEDSAMYFCASAGEGRYGYTFGSGTRLTVV.

CDR3 sequence reads: CASSLLWRTSSGNTIYF. The CDR3 DNA reads as TGTGCCAGCAGCTTACTCTGGCGGACGAGCTCTGGAAACACCATATATTTT. The rearrangement uses TRBV7-8 and TRBJ1-3; D remains unclear. Germline CDR1 SGHVS, CDR2 FQNEAQ. Trimming took 2 bases from V and 0 from J, leaving 14 bases between them. There are 17 residues in the CDR3. The full variable domain, its missing parts supplied by reference TRBV7-8 and TRBJ1-3, is GAGVSQSPRYKVAKRGQDVALRCDPISGHVSLFWYQQALGQGPEFLTYFQNEAQLDKSGLPSDRFFAERPEGSVSTLKIQRTQQEDSAVYLCASSLLWRTSSGNTIYFGEGSWLTVV.

The gene calls are TRBV10-3 and TRBJ2-7; 9 bases match TRBD1. V shed 6 bases, J shed 3 bases, and the junction held 6 bases outside the gene matches. The CDR3 has 14 residues. Germline CDR1 reads ENHRY; CDR2 reads SYGVKD. The CDR3 coding sequence is TGTGCCATCAGACGAACAGGGGGCGGCTACGAGCAGTACTTC. Protein: CAIRRTGGGYEQYF.

V gene TRBV5-1 combines with J gene TRBJ2-7; 8 positions agree with TRBD1. Germline V gives CDR1 SGHRS, CDR2 YFSETQ. There are 13 residues in the CDR3. V gave up 4 bases and J gave up 5 bases; unmatched junction bases: 5. The CDR3 is CASSRQDRDEQYF. The DNA of the CDR3 is TGCGCCAGCAGCAGGCAGGACAGGGACGAGCAGTACTTC.